This TCR beta chain was identified in a study of CD8 T cells in Susac syndrome. Background on the study: Patients with Susac syndrome had blood drawn and were at that point therapy-naive, on corticosteroids, or on intravenous immunoglobulin alone.

Between the trimmed V and J ends, which lost 5 bases and 6 bases, there was a span of 8 bases. CDR1 SGHRS and CDR2 YFSETQ come from the germline V gene. This CDR3 contains 11 residues. Random hexamers were used to reverse transcribe the RNA input (about 0.45 to 1 ug). TCRdb reprocessed the immunoSEQ multiplex PCR reads via MiXCR and lists one record per CDR3 protein. The sample includes 95,000 to 150,000 distinct CDR3 sequences, around 96% of them seen just once. Negative isolation yielded CD4+ and CD8+ T cells, and FACS enriched TEMRA cells. This sequence was found in a human donor with Susac syndrome. The chain joins TRBV5-1 to TRBJ2-5; D is unclear. Source material: CD4+ T cells from PBMCs. The CDR3 DNA is TGCGCCAGCAGTATCGATCAGACCCAGTACTTC. This translates into CASSIDQTQYF.